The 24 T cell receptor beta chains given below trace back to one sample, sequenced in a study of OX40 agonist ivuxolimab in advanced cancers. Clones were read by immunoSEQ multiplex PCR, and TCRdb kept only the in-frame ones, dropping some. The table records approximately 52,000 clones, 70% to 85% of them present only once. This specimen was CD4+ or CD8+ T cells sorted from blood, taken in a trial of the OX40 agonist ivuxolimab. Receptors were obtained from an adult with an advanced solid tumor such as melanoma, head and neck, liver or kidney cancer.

CDR3 in DNA: TGTGCCAGCAGGGCCACAGGGGACTCGAGCAATCAGCCCCAGCATTTT. Amino acids: CASRATGDSSNQPQHF. The chain combines TRBV6-6 with TRBJ1-5; 7 bases fit TRBD1. With V trimmed by 6 bases and J by 1 base, 9 bases remained unmatched. CDR3 length: 16 amino acids. The germline V gene has CDR1 MNHNY and CDR2 SVGAGI (reference sequence).

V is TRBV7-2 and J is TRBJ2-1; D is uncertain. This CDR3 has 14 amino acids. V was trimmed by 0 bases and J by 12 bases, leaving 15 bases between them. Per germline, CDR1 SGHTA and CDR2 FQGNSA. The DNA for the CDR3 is TGTGCCAGCAGCTTAGCTCCCAATTCGGTCGGGCAGTTCTTC. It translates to CASSLAPNSVGQFF.

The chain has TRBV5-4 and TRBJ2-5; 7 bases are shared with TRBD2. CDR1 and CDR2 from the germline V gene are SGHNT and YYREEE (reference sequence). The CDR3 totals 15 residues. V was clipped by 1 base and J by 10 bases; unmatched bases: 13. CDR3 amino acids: CASSLKLGSGGNQYF. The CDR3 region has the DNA TGTGCCAGCAGCTTGAAGCTGGGGTCGGGGGGTAACCAGTACTTC.

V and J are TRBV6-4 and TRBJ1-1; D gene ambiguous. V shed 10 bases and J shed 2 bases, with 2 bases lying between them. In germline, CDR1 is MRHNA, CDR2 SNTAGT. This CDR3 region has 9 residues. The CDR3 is CAKNTEAFF. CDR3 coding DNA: TGTGCCAAAAACACTGAAGCTTTCTTT.

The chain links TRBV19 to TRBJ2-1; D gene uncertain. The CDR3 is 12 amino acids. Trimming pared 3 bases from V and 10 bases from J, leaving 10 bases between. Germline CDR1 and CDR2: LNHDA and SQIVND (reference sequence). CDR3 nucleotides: TGTGCCAGTAGTATTGATGGGAACGAGCAGTTCTTC. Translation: CASSIDGNEQFF.

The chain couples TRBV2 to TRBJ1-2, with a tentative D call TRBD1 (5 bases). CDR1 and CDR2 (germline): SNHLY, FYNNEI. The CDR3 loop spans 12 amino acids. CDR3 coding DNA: TGTGCGGCTGGGACGTCTAACTATGGCTACACCTTC. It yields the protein CAAGTSNYGYTF.

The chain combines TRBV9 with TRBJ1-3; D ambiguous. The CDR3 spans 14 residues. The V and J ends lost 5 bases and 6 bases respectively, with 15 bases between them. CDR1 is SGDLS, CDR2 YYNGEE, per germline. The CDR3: CASSSDGRTNTIYF. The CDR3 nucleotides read TGTGCCAGCAGTTCTGACGGGAGAACAAACACCATATATTTT.

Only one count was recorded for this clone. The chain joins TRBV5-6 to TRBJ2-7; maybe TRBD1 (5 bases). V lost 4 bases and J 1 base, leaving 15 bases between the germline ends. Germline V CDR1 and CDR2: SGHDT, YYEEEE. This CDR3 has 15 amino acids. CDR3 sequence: CASSPRQPRSYEQYF. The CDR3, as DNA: TGTGCCAGCAGCCCGCGACAGCCGAGGTCCTACGAGCAGTACTTC.

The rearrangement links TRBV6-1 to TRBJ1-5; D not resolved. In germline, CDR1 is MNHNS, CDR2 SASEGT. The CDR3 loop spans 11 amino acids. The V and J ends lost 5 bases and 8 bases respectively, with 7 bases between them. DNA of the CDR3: TGTGCCAGCAGTTACCCCGAGCCCCAGCATTTT. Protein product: CASSYPEPQHF.

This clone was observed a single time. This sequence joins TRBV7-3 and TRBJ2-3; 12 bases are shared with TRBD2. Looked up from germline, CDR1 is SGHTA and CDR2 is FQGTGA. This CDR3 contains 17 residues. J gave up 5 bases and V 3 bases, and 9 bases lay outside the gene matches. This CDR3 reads CASSFRRQLAGGDTQYF. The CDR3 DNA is TGTGCCAGCAGCTTTCGACGCCAACTAGCGGGGGGAGATACGCAGTATTTT.

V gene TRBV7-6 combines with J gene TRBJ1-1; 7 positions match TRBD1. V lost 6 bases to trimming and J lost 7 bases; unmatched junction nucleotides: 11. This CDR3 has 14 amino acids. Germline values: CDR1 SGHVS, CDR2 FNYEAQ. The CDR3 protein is CASSLGGAGGEAFF. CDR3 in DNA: TGTGCCAGCAGTCTAGGAGGGGCAGGGGGTGAAGCTTTCTTT.

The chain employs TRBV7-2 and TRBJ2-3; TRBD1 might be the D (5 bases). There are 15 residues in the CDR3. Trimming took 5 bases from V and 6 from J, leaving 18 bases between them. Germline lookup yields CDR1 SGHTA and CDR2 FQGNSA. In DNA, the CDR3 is TGTGCCAGCAGCCTACAGACACAGGTCTCGGATACGCAGTATTTT. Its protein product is CASSLQTQVSDTQYF.

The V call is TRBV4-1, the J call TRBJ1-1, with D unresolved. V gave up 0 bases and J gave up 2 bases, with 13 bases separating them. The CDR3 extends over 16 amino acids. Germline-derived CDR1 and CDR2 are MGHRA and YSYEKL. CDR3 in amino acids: CASSQDSPSGNTEAFF. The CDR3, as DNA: TGCGCCAGCAGCCAAGATTCCCCATCAGGAAACACTGAAGCTTTCTTT.

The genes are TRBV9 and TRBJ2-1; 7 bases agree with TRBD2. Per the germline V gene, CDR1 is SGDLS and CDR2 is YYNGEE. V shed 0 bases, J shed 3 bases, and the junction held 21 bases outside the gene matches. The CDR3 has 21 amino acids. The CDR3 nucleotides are TGTGCCAGCAGCGTAGGTCTCAGCCCGGGGGGACCGTTGGTCGGCTACAATGAGCAGTTCTTC. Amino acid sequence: CASSVGLSPGGPLVGYNEQFF.

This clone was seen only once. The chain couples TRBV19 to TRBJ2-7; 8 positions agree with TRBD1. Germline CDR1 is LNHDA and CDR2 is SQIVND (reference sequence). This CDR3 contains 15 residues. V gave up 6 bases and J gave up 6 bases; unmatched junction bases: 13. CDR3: CASSSQGVETVEQYF. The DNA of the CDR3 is TGTGCCAGTAGCTCACAGGGGGTCGAGACCGTCGAGCAGTACTTC.

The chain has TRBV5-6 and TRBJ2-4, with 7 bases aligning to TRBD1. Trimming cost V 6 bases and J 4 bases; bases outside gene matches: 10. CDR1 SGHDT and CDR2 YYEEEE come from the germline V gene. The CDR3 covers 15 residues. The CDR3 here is CASNLQGQTKNIQYF. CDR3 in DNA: TGTGCCAGCAACCTACAGGGACAGACAAAAAACATTCAGTACTTC. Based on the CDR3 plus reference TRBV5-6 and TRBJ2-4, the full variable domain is DAGVTQSPTHLIKTRGQQVTLRCSPKSGHDTVSWYQQALGQGPQFIFQYYEEEERQRGNFPDRFSGHQFPNYSSELNVNALLLGDSALYLCASNLQGQTKNIQYFGAGTRLSVL.

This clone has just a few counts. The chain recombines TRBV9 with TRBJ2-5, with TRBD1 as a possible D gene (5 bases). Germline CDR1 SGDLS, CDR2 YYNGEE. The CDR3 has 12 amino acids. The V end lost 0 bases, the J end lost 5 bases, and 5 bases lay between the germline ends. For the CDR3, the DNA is TGTGCCAGCAGCGTAGCAGGGGAGACCCAGTACTTC. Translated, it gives CASSVAGETQYF. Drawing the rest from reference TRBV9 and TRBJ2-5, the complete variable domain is DSGVTQTPKHLITATGQRVTLRCSPRSGDLSVYWYQQSLDQGLQFLIQYYNGEERAKGNILERFSAQQFPDLHSELNLSSLELGDSALYFCASSVAGETQYFGPGTRLLVL.

CDR3 sequence: CSVSQGPYEQYF. The CDR3 nucleotides read TGCAGCGTTTCCCAGGGGCCTTACGAGCAGTACTTC. The genes are TRBV29-1 and TRBJ2-7; a possible D gene is TRBD1 (6 bases). The germline V and J ends were trimmed by 5 bases and 4 bases, with 12 bases remaining between them. Per germline, CDR1 SQVTM and CDR2 ANQGSEA. The length of the CDR3 is 12 residues.

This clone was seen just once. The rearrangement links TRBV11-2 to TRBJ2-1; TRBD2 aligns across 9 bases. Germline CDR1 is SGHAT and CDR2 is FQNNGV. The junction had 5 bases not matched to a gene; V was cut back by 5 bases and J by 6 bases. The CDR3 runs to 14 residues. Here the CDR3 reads CASSGLATINEQFF. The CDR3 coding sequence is TGTGCCAGCAGCGGACTAGCGACGATCAATGAGCAGTTCTTC.

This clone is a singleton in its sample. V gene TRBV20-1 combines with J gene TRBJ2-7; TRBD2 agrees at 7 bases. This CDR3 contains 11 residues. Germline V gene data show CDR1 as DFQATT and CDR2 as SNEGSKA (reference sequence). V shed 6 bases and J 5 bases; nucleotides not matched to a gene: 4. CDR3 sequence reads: CSASGVNEQYF. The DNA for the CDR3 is TGCAGTGCCAGCGGGGTTAACGAGCAGTACTTC.

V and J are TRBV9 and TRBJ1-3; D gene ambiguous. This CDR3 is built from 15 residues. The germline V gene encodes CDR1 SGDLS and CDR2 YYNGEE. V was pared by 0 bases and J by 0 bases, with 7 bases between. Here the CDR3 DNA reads TGTGCCAGCAGCGTAGACGGACGCTCTGGAAACACCATATATTTT. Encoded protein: CASSVDGRSGNTIYF.

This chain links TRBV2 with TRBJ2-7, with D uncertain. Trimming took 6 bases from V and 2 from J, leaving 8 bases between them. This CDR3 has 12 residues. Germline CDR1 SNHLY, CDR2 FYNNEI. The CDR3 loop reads CASRGYPYEQYF. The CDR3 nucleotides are TGTGCCAGCAGAGGGTATCCCTACGAGCAGTACTTC.

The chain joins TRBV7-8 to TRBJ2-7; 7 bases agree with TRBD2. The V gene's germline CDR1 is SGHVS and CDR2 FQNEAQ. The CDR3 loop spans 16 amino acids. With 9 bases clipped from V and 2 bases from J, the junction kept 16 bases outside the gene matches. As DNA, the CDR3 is TGTGCCAGTAAGATTGGGAGGGCCGGTCTTCCCTACGAGCAGTACTTC. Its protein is CASKIGRAGLPYEQYF.

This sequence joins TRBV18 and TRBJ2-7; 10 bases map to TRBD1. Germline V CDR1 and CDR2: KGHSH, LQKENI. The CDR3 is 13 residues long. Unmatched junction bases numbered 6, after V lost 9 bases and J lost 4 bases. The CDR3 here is CASSGTGVYEQYF. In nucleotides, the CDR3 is TGTGCCAGTTCTGGGACAGGGGTTTACGAGCAGTACTTC.